The 8 T cell receptor beta chains below all came from one sample that was sequenced in a study of identical twins. One entry per CDR3 protein results from TCRdb running MiXCR on the 5' RACE reads. The sample shows a few hundred thousand distinct CDR3 sequences, roughly 24% of them seen only once. The sample also formed part of further work on T cells expressing NK-cell markers.

Sequenced sample: CD4+ T cells sorted from blood. These receptors came from a young woman in good health.

This chain links TRBV10-3 with TRBJ2-3; TRBD2 is a possible D gene (6 bases). Trimming stripped 2 bases from V and 2 bases from J, with 11 bases between. The germline V gene encodes CDR1 ENHRY and CDR2 SYGVKD. The CDR3 runs to 15 residues. CDR3 protein: CAISEGGLITDTQYF. The DNA for the CDR3 is TGTGCCATCAGTGAGGGGGGGTTGATCACAGATACGCAGTATTTT.

The genes are TRBV14 and TRBJ2-1; possible D gene TRBD2, 6 bases. The V end lost 2 bases, the J end lost 6 bases, and 17 bases lay between the germline ends. Germline assignment: CDR1 SGHDN and CDR2 FVKESK. The CDR3 runs to 16 residues. CDR3 sequence (DNA): TGTGCCAGCAGCCAAAGGGCAGCGGGTGTGGGCAATGAGCAGTTCTTC. Residues: CASSQRAAGVGNEQFF.

This clonotype appeared a few times. CDR3 region: CATASGGYEQFF. Written as DNA, the CDR3 is TGTGCCACCGCTAGCGGGGGGTATGAGCAGTTCTTC. The chain links TRBV12-3 or TRBV12-4 to TRBJ2-1, with TRBD2 identical over 11 bases. The V and J ends lost 10 bases and 8 bases, in that order; junction bases with no gene match: 4. The CDR3 has 12 residues.

This chain connects TRBV5-4 to TRBJ1-4; TRBD1 matches at 8 bases. Germline V gene lookup returns CDR1 SGHNT and CDR2 YYREEE (reference sequence). The CDR3 spans 15 residues. V lost 2 bases to trimming and J lost 8 bases; unmatched junction nucleotides: 8. CDR3 in DNA: TGTGCCAGCAGCTTTGGGGGCGGACAGGGCGAAAAACTGTTTTTT. This encodes CASSFGGGQGEKLFF.

This clonotype has only a few counts. The rearrangement uses TRBV5-6 and TRBJ1-1; the D is unclear. The CDR3 sequence is 14 residues long. Germline assignment: CDR1 SGHDT and CDR2 YYEEEE. V was trimmed by 0 bases and J by 8 bases, leaving 14 bases between them. In DNA form, the CDR3 reads TGTGCCAGCAGCTTGGGGACGGAGGATATGGAAGCTTTCTTT. Translation gives CASSLGTEDMEAFF.

This clonotype was detected only a few times. V and J are TRBV7-2 and TRBJ1-2, with D perhaps TRBD1 (6 bases). The germline V gene has CDR1 SGHTA and CDR2 FQGNSA. The length of the CDR3 is 12 residues. The CDR3 loop reads CVAGAGLGGYTF. The CDR3 DNA is TGTGTAGCAGGGGCTGGGCTGGGAGGCTACACCTTC.

V usage is TRBV20-1 and J usage is TRBJ2-2, with D hard to call. CDR3 length: 13 residues. Germline V CDR1 and CDR2: DFQATT, SNEGSKA (reference sequence). V was clipped by 3 bases and J by 5 bases, with 10 bases between them. CDR3 in amino acids: CSASQSGTGELFF. For the CDR3, the DNA is TGCAGTGCTAGCCAGTCCGGGACCGGGGAGCTGTTTTTT.

The rearrangement joins TRBV6-5 to TRBJ1-2; no definite D call. CDR3 length: 15 amino acids. V was cut by 5 bases and J by 0 bases, with 13 bases left in between. CDR1 is MNHEY, CDR2 SVGAGI, per germline. CDR3 nucleotide sequence: TGTGCCAGCAGTAACCCCGGGAACTCTAACTATGGCTACACCTTC. Translating gives CASSNPGNSNYGYTF.